This entry features one T cell receptor (beta chain) sequence. These data come from a study of blood T cell repertoires in COVID-19. Background on the study: Researchers got acute and convalescent COVID-19 samples from the United States, Italy and Spain. T cells, B-cell-depleted T cells, or PBMCs supplied cDNA or gDNA.

In the source study's methods: By means of reference gene primer amplification, nucleated cell counts were estimated. The repertoire was sequenced with immunoSEQ multiplex PCR; TCRdb's copy has only in-frame clones and lacks some. Clone size and V and J calls were adopted from that table, with D and trimming inferred from the DNA. The sample carries about 210,000 clones, about 89% recorded once. The V gene's germline CDR1 is LGHDT and CDR2 YNNKEL (reference sequence). Between the trimmed V and J ends, which lost 3 bases and 0 bases, there was a span of 19 bases. This CDR3 is built from 18 residues. The rearrangement joins TRBV3-1 (or the pseudogene TRBV3-2) to TRBJ2-3; D possibly corresponds to TRBD1 (6 bases). The sample consisted of peripheral blood. The receptor was derived from a woman in her thirties or forties with acute or convalescent COVID-19. The CDR3 DNA reads TGTGCCAGCAGCCAGGTACGACCCCACAGGGCAAGCACAGATACGCAGTATTTT. Translated, it gives CASSQVRPHRASTDTQYF.